This TCR beta chain was recovered during a study of blood T cell repertoires in COVID-19. The assay was immunoSEQ multiplex PCR, and TCRdb's table has in-frame clones only and misses some. Here the sample spans 140,000 to 150,000 clones, 87% being singletons. Germline assignment: CDR1 MNHEY and CDR2 SVGAGI. V lost 6 bases to trimming and J lost 8 bases; unmatched junction nucleotides: 13. The CDR3 consists of 15 residues. The age range of participants was about 18 to 100 years, with residence in fewer than 25 US areas. Participant-given clinical history determined each cohort assignment. Exposed study participants had met a COVID-19 case within 2 weeks before entry. There are a few counts of this clone.

The source material was PBMCs or T cells enriched from blood (not recorded which). V and J are TRBV6-5 and TRBJ1-3; 7 bases match TRBD1. The receptor comes from a woman aged 40 to 50 who had been exposed to COVID-19. This CDR3 is CASSDLPGQRHTIYF. DNA of the CDR3: TGTGCCAGCAGCGATTTACCGGGACAGAGGCACACCATATATTTT.